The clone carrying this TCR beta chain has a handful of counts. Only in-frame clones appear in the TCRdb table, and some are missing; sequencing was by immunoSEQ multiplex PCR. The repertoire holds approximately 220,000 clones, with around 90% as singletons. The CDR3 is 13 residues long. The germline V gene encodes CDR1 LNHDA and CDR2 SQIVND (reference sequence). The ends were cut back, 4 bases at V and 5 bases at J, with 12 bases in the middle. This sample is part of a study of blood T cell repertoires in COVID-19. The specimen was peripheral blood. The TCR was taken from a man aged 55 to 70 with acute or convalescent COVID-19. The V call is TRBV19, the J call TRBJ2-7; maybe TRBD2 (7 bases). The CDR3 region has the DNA TGTGCCAGTAGTAGGGGGGGCATGAACGAGCAGTACTTC. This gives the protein CASSRGGMNEQYF. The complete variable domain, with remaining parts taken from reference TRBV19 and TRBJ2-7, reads DGGITQSPKYLFRKEGQNVTLSCEQNLNHDAMYWYRQDPGQGLRLIYYSQIVNDFQKGDIAEGYSVSREKKESFPLTVTSAQKNPTAFYLCASSRGGMNEQYFGPGTRLTVT.